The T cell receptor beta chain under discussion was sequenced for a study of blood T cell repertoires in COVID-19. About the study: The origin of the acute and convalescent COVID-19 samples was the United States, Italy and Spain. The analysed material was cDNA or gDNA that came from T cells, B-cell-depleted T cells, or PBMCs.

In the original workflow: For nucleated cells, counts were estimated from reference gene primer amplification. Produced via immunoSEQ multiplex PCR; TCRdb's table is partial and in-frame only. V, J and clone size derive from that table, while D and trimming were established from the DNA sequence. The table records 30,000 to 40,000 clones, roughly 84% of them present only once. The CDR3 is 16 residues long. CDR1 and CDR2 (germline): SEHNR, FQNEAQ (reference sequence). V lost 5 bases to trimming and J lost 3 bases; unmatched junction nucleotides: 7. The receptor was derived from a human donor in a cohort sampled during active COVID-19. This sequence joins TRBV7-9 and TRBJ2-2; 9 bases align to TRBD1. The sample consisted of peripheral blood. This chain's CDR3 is CASSPRTGEYTGELFF. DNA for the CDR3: TGTGCCAGCAGCCCTCGGACAGGGGAATACACCGGGGAGCTGTTTTTT.